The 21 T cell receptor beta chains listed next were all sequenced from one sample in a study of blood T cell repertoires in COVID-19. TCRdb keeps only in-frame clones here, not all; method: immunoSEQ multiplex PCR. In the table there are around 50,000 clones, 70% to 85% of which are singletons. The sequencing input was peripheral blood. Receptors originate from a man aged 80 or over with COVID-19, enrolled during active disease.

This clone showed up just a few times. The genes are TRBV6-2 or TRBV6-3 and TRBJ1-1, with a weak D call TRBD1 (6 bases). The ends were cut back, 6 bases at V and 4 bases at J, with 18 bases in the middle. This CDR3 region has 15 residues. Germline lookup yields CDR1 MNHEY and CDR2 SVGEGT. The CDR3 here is CASSPFSGGVTEAFF. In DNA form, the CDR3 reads TGTGCCAGCAGCCCTTTTTCGGGGGGCGTCACTGAAGCTTTCTTT.

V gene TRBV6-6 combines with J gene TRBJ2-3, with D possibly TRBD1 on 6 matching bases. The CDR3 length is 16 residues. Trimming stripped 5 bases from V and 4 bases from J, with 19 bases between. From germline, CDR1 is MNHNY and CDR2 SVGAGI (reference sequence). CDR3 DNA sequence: TGTGCCAGCAGTCGACTAAGGGATGGGGGCCCAGATACGCAGTATTTT. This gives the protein CASSRLRDGGPDTQYF.

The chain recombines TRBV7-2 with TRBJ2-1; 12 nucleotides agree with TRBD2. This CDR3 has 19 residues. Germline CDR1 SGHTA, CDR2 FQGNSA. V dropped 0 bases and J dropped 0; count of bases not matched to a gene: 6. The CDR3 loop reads CASSLALAGGPGSYNEQFF. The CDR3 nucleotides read TGTGCCAGCAGCTTAGCGCTAGCGGGGGGGCCGGGCTCCTACAATGAGCAGTTCTTC.

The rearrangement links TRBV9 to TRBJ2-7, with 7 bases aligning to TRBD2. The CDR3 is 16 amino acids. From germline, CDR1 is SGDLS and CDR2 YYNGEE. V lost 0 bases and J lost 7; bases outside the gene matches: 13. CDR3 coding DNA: TGTGCCAGCAGCGTAGGTGAGGGGAGCGGGGCCAGGGAGCAGTACTTC. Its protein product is CASSVGEGSGAREQYF.

CDR3 nucleotide sequence: TGTGCCAGTAGTATTACCGGGACAACCCAAGAGACCCAGTACTTC. This sequence encodes CASSITGTTQETQYF. This chain connects TRBV19 to TRBJ2-5, with D possibly being TRBD1 (6 bases). CDR3 length: 15 amino acids. Germline V gene sequence: CDR1 LNHDA, CDR2 SQIVND (reference sequence). The germline V and J ends were trimmed by 3 bases and 1 base, with 12 bases remaining between them.

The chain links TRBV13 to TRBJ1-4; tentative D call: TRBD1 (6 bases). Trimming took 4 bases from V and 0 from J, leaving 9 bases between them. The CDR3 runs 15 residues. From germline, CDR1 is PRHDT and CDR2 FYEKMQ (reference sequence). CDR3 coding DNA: TGTGCCAGCAGCTGGGGGCTAGCAACTAATGAAAAACTGTTTTTT. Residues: CASSWGLATNEKLFF.

The CDR3 sequence: CGTNGAQYV. DNA for the CDR3: TGCGGGACAAATGGGGCGCAGTACGTC. This chain joins TRBV24-1 and TRBJ2-7; D perhaps matches TRBD1 (6 bases). CDR3 size: 9 residues. CDR1 and CDR2 (germline): KGHDR, SFDVKD.

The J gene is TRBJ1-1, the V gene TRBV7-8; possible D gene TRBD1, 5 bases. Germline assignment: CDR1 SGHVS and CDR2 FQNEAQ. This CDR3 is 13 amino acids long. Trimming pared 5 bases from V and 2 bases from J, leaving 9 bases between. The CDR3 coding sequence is TGTGCCAGCAGCCCCGGGGGAAACACTGAAGCTTTCTTT. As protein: CASSPGGNTEAFF.

This CDR3 reads CATSGIRTSGIPDTQYF. The CDR3 nucleotides read TGTGCCACCAGTGGCATCAGGACTAGCGGGATCCCAGATACGCAGTATTTT. This sequence joins TRBV24-1 and TRBJ2-3; 12 nucleotides agree with TRBD2. The CDR3 is 17 residues long. With 5 bases clipped from V and 4 bases from J, the junction kept 9 bases outside the gene matches. CDR1 is KGHDR and CDR2 is SFDVKD in the germline V gene.

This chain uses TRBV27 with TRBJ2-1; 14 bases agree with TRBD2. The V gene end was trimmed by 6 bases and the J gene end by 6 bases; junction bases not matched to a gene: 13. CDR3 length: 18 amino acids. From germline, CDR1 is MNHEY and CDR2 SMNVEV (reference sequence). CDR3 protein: CASSRLAGGLGQGNEQFF. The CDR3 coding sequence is TGTGCCAGCAGCCGACTAGCGGGGGGGCTAGGTCAGGGCAATGAGCAGTTCTTC.

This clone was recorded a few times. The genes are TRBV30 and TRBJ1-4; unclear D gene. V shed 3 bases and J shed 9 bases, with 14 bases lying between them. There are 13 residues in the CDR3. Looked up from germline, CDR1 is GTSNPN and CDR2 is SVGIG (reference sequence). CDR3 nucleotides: TGTGCCTGGAGCCGGGATCGGGCGAAAAAACTGTTTTTT. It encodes CAWSRDRAKKLFF.

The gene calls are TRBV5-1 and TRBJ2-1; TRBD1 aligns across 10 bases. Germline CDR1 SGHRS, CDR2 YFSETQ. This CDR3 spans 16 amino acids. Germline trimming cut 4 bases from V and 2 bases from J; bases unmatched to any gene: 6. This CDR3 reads CASSPGQGGPYNEQFF. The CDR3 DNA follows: TGCGCCAGCAGCCCAGGACAGGGGGGCCCCTACAATGAGCAGTTCTTC.

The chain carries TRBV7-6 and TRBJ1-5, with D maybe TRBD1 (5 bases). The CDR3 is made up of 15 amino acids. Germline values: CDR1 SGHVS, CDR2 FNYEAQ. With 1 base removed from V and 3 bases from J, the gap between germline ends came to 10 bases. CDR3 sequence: CASSLGGRANQPQHF. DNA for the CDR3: TGTGCCAGCAGCTTAGGGGGCAGGGCCAATCAGCCCCAGCATTTT. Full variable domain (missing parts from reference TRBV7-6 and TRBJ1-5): GAGVSQSPRYKVTKRGQDVALRCDPISGHVSLYWYRQALGQGPEFLTYFNYEAQQDKSGLPNDRFSAERPEGSISTLTIQRTEQRDSAMYRCASSLGGRANQPQHFGDGTRLSIL.

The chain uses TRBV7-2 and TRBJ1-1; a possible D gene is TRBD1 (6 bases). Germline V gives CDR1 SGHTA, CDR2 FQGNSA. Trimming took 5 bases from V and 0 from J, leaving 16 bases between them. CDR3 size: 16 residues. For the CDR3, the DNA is TGTGCCAGCAGCCCCCGGGGGGGCTCCTTGAACACTGAAGCTTTCTTT. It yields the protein CASSPRGGSLNTEAFF.

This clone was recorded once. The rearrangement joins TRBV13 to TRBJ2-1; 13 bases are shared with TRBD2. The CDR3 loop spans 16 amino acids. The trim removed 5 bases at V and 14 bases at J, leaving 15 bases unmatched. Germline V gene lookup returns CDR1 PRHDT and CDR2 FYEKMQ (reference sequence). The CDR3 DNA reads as TGTGCCAGCAGCATCCGACTAGCGGGAGGTACAATGAGTAAGTTCTTC. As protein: CASSIRLAGGTMSKFF.

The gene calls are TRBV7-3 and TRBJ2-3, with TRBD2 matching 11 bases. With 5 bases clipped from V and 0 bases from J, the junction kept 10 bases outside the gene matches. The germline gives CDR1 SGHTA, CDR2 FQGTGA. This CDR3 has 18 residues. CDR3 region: CASSPLAGGSPSTDTQYF. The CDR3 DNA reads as TGTGCCAGCAGCCCCTTAGCGGGGGGGAGCCCTAGCACAGATACGCAGTATTTT.

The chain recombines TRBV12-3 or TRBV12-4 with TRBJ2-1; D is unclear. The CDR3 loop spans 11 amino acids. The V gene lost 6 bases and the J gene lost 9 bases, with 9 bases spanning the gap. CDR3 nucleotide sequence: TGTGCCAGCAGAGTACAGACTGAGCAGTTCTTC. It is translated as CASRVQTEQFF.

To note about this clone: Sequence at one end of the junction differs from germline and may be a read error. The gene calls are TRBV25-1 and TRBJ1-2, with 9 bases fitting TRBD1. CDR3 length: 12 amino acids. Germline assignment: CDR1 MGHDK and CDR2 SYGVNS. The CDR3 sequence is CASSEYGDRVPF. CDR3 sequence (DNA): TGTGCCAGCAGTGAATACGGGGACAGGGTGCCCTTC.

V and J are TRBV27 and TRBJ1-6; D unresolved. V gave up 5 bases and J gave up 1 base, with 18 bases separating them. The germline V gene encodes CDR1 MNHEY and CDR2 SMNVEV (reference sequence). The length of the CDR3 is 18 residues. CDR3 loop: CASSKTRTGGSYNSPLHF. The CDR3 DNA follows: TGTGCCAGCAGTAAAACGCGGACTGGCGGATCCTATAATTCACCCCTCCACTTT.

The CDR3 DNA is TGTGCCAGCAGCGTCGACAGTACCCTGTCACCCCAGCATTTT. It specifies CASSVDSTLSPQHF. The rearrangement joins TRBV7-9 to TRBJ1-5, with a weak D call TRBD1 (5 bases). V was clipped by 5 bases and J by 10 bases, with 18 bases between them. The V gene's germline CDR1 is SEHNR and CDR2 FQNEAQ (reference sequence). This CDR3 contains 14 residues.

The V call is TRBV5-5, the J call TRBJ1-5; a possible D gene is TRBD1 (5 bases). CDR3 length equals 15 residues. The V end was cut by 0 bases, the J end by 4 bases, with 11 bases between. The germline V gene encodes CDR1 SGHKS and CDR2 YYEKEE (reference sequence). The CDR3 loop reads CASSLEGRGNQPQHF. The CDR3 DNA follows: TGTGCCAGCAGCTTGGAGGGGCGGGGGAATCAGCCCCAGCATTTT.